This TCR beta chain was sequenced during a study of cytomegalovirus exposure and HLA in healthy donors. The primer mix had 60 Vbeta and 13 Jbeta primers. TCRdb's table, derived via immunoSEQ multiplex PCR, lists solely in-frame clones and lacks some. The table records fewer than 150,000 clones, around 74% of them present only once. V gave up 0 bases and J gave up 4 bases, with 12 bases separating them. CDR1 and CDR2 from the germline V gene are KGHSH and LQKENI. The CDR3 runs 15 residues. With regard to this clone: Its antigen is still unknown.

Study outcomes and limitations: For TCR beta chains, V- and J-gene trimming was later linked to a missense DCLRE1C variant. Immune exposure data for these donors was limited to CMV serostatus. Reportedly, HLA-A and HLA-B alleles of most subjects were accurately predicted from TCR beta. Later on, an analysis showed TCR association rates differing by HLA locus, with DRB1 the most and HLA-C the fewest.

The sample was PBMCs. This chain uses TRBV18 with TRBJ1-1; perhaps TRBD1 as D (5 bases). The sequence came from a man in his 60s in good health and CMV-seropositive. The CDR3 loop reads CASSPPSQGGTEAFF. In DNA, the CDR3 is TGTGCCAGCTCACCACCGTCTCAGGGTGGCACTGAAGCTTTCTTT. The variable domain in full, completed from reference TRBV18 and TRBJ1-1, reads NAGVMQNPRHLVRRRGQEARLRCSPMKGHSHVYWYRQLPEEGLKFMVYLQKENIIDESGMPKERFSAEFPKEGPSILRIQQVVRGDSAAYFCASSPPSQGGTEAFFGQGTRLTVV.